Listed below are T cell receptor beta chains from one sample, sequenced in a study of Tregs in tolerant kidney transplant recipients. Sequencing was performed with immunoSEQ multiplex PCR; in TCRdb, only in-frame clones are kept and a portion is missing. This table has roughly 70,000 clones, 84% appearing once. The specimen was CD4+ T cells from blood. Receptors originate from a human donor in good health. Each CDR3 is given with its conserved first and last residue. The order of the fields is J gene, D gene, clone size, V gene, CDR3 DNA, CDR3 protein. A D gene is named only where the DNA matches it firmly. Not every row has a clone size; where given, it reads once, few, many or a size class.

J gene: TRBJ1-1; D gene: .; clone size: once; V gene: TRBV29-1; CDR3 DNA: TGCAGCGTTTTGGCAGAGAGGAACACTGAAGCTTTCTTT; CDR3 protein: CSVLAERNTEAFF
J gene: TRBJ1-1; D gene: TRBD1; clone size: .; V gene: TRBV6-6; CDR3 DNA: TGTGCCAGCAGCTTCGGGACAGGGGGACTTTACACTGAAGCTTTCTTT; CDR3 protein: CASSFGTGGLYTEAFF
J gene: TRBJ1-1; D gene: TRBD1; clone size: .; V gene: TRBV10-3; CDR3 DNA: TGTGCCATTCTCCCCGGACAGGGGGCTGAAGCTTTCTTT; CDR3 protein: CAILPGQGAEAFF
J gene: TRBJ2-2; D gene: TRBD2; clone size: .; V gene: TRBV5-1; CDR3 DNA: TGCGCCAGCAGCCCCGGGGTAGCGGGAGTGAGAGCCGGGGAGCTGTTTTTT; CDR3 protein: CASSPGVAGVRAGELFF
J gene: TRBJ2-6; D gene: .; clone size: .; V gene: TRBV6-1; CDR3 DNA: TGTGCCAGCAGTGAAGTGTTGGGAGCAGGGATTCTCTCTGGGGCCAACGTCCTGACTTTC; CDR3 protein: CASSEVLGAGILSGANVLTF
J gene: TRBJ2-7; D gene: .; clone size: once; V gene: TRBV30; CDR3 DNA: TGTGCCTGGAGTGGAACAGGGAGCCCCTACGAGCAGTACTTC; CDR3 protein: CAWSGTGSPYEQYF
J gene: TRBJ2-5; D gene: TRBD2; clone size: .; V gene: TRBV4-1; CDR3 DNA: TGCGCCAGCAGCCATCCTGGACTAGCGGGGGGCCCTTATCAAGAGACCCAGTACTTC; CDR3 protein: CASSHPGLAGGPYQETQYF
J gene: TRBJ2-7; D gene: TRBD2; clone size: .; V gene: TRBV11-2; CDR3 DNA: TGTGCCAGCAGCCCCCGCATTGGGCGGGAGCGTGGCTACGAGCAGTACTTC; CDR3 protein: CASSPRIGRERGYEQYF
J gene: TRBJ1-1; D gene: .; clone size: .; V gene: TRBV29-1; CDR3 DNA: TGCAGCGTTGATCCCCGACCCAGTTCCACTGAAGCTTTCTTT; CDR3 protein: CSVDPRPSSTEAFF
J gene: TRBJ1-1; D gene: .; clone size: .; V gene: TRBV7-3; CDR3 DNA: TGTGCCAGCAGCTTATGGGTCCCTCGGACACTCCGGAAAATGAACACTGAAGCTTTCTTT; CDR3 protein: CASSLWVPRTLRKMNTEAFF
J gene: TRBJ2-2; D gene: .; clone size: medium-sized; V gene: TRBV9; CDR3 DNA: TGTGCCAGCAGCGTAGACGGAGGCACCGGGGAGCTGTTTTTT; CDR3 protein: CASSVDGGTGELFF
J gene: TRBJ2-7; D gene: .; clone size: .; V gene: TRBV30; CDR3 DNA: TGTGCCTGGAGATTAGGGCTTTCCTACGAGCAGTACTTC; CDR3 protein: CAWRLGLSYEQYF
J gene: TRBJ1-2; D gene: .; clone size: .; V gene: TRBV20-1; CDR3 DNA: TGCAGTGCTAGAGATCAGGGGGGCTACACCTTC; CDR3 protein: CSARDQGGYTF
J gene: TRBJ1-1; D gene: .; clone size: .; V gene: TRBV18; CDR3 DNA: TGTGCCAGCTCTCAAGGCAGGGGTAACACTGAAGCTTTCTTT; CDR3 protein: CASSQGRGNTEAFF
J gene: TRBJ2-5; D gene: TRBD2; clone size: .; V gene: TRBV30; CDR3 DNA: TGTGCCTGGAGTGTGGGACCCGTTAGCGGGAGTGAGACCCAGTACTTC; CDR3 protein: CAWSVGPVSGSETQYF
J gene: TRBJ2-1; D gene: TRBD2; clone size: .; V gene: TRBV11-1; CDR3 DNA: TGTGCCAGCACCCCCCGGGAGGGCCCGAGGTTCTTC; CDR3 protein: CASTPREGPRFF
J gene: TRBJ1-1; D gene: .; clone size: .; V gene: TRBV4-3; CDR3 DNA: TGCGCCAGCAGCCAAGAAGGGGACACTGAAGCTTTCTTT; CDR3 protein: CASSQEGDTEAFF
J gene: TRBJ1-5; D gene: .; clone size: .; V gene: TRBV29-1; CDR3 DNA: TGCAGCGTGGGGGACGGCGTCCTCGGCAATCAGCCCCAGCATTTT; CDR3 protein: CSVGDGVLGNQPQHF